Listed here are 25 T cell receptor beta chains from one sample, sequenced in a study of T-cell reconstitution after alpha-beta-depleted transplantation in children. The library targeted TCRbeta and was prepared with unique molecular identifiers. TCRdb fed the PCR reads into MiXCR, producing one record per CDR3 protein. Among approximately 590,000 distinct CDR3 sequences listed, 10% were seen once. The material was PBMCs from the stem cell graft donor, obtained from the stem cell graft. Receptors were obtained from a human donor who donated a stem cell graft to a child with acute myeloid leukemia.

This clonotype was seen a few times. CDR3 protein: CAWSGTGGETQYF. The CDR3 bases are TGTGCCTGGAGTGGGACAGGAGGAGAGACCCAGTACTTC. The gene calls are TRBV30 and TRBJ2-5; 7 bases fit TRBD1. Germline-derived CDR1 and CDR2 are GTSNPN and SVGIG (reference sequence). The CDR3 runs to 13 residues. After removal of 1 base from V and 4 bases from J, the junction contained 3 bases not matched to a gene.

The chain carries TRBV5-1 and TRBJ2-1, with 9 bases matching TRBD2. CDR1 is SGHRS, CDR2 YFSETQ, per germline. The CDR3 is 17 residues long. V dropped 4 bases and J dropped 4; count of bases not matched to a gene: 12. The CDR3 is CASSPGLLAGQYNEQFF. Here the CDR3 DNA reads TGCGCCAGCAGCCCGGGACTCCTAGCGGGACAATACAATGAGCAGTTCTTC.

The J gene is TRBJ2-5, the V gene TRBV6-5; no clear D gene. Per the germline V gene, CDR1 is MNHEY and CDR2 is SVGAGI. Trimming pared 7 bases from V and 2 bases from J, leaving 17 bases between. The CDR3 has 15 amino acids. This CDR3 is CASISTSGSQETQYF. In DNA form, the CDR3 reads TGTGCCAGCATTTCCACCTCGGGTAGTCAAGAGACCCAGTACTTC.

This clonotype was seen more than once but under ten times. The rearrangement links TRBV29-1 to TRBJ2-1, with 8 bases identical to TRBD2. Trimming took 7 bases from V and 1 from J; bases not matched to a gene: 12. The V gene's germline CDR1 is SQVTM and CDR2 ANQGSEA. CDR3 length equals 16 residues. The CDR3, as DNA: TGCAGCGCCGGCGGGGGGCGGGAGAGTTCCTACAATGAGCAGTTCTTC. Amino acids: CSAGGGRESSYNEQFF.

CDR3 residues: CRGQGGGNEQFF. The CDR3 DNA sequence: TGCAGGGGGCAGGGGGGGGGCAATGAGCAGTTCTTC. The J gene is TRBJ2-1, the V gene TRBV20-1; the D call may be TRBD1 or TRBD2 (7 bases each). The CDR3 consists of 12 residues. Germline-derived CDR1 and CDR2 are DFQATT and SNEGSKA (reference sequence).

This clonotype has just a few counts. The rearrangement joins TRBV6-2 or TRBV6-3 to TRBJ2-2; D may be TRBD1 (5 bases). V was pared by 6 bases and J by 3 bases, with 11 bases between. Germline CDR1 MNHEY, CDR2 SVGEGT. There are 14 residues in the CDR3. In DNA, the CDR3 is TGTGCCAGCAGACCTACCAGGGACACCGGGGAGCTGTTTTTT. This codes for CASRPTRDTGELFF.

The gene calls are TRBV3-1 and TRBJ2-3; D is possibly TRBD2 (5 bases). Trimming left V 10 bases short and J 1 base short, with 27 bases between. The CDR3 is 18 residues long. The germline V gene has CDR1 LGHDT and CDR2 YNNKEL (reference sequence). The CDR3 region is CAISSFRGTSRGTDTQYF. CDR3 nucleotides: TGTGCCATCAGTTCATTTCGAGGAACTAGTCGTGGCACAGATACGCAGTATTTT.

In this sample, this clonotype turned up a few times. The V gene is TRBV9, the J gene TRBJ2-2, with 10 bases lining up with TRBD1. This CDR3 spans 15 amino acids. The V gene's germline CDR1 is SGDLS and CDR2 YYNGEE. V shed 4 bases and J 10 bases; nucleotides not matched to a gene: 10. In DNA, the CDR3 is TGTGCCAGCAGCTCTGTAGACAGGGGGCTTGCGGAGCTGTTTTTT. Residues: CASSSVDRGLAELFF.

This clonotype was seen repeatedly, ten times or more. The chain couples TRBV12-3 or TRBV12-4 to TRBJ2-5; D gene ambiguous. The CDR3 sequence is 14 residues long. Trimming stripped 3 bases from V and 4 bases from J, with 12 bases between. For the CDR3, the DNA is TGTGCCAGCAGTTTTGGTCGAACCCGAGAGACCCAGTACTTC. The encoded protein is CASSFGRTRETQYF.

This clonotype occurred many times. The chain recombines TRBV6-1 with TRBJ2-7, with 11 bases lining up with TRBD1. V shed 6 bases and J 1 base; nucleotides not matched to a gene: 11. The CDR3 covers 17 residues. CDR1 MNHNS and CDR2 SASEGT come from the germline V gene. Here the CDR3 DNA reads TGTGCCAGCAGAGGGACAGGGGGGGCTAGCCTTTCCTACGAGCAGTACTTC. Translation gives CASRGTGGASLSYEQYF.

The sample holds many counts of this clonotype. V gene TRBV20-1 combines with J gene TRBJ1-5; D not resolved. V shed 0 bases and J shed 0 bases, with 15 bases lying between them. CDR1 and CDR2 from the germline V gene are DFQATT and SNEGSKA (reference sequence). The length of the CDR3 is 17 residues. CDR3 amino acids: CSARDDAFPYSNQPQHF. The CDR3 DNA follows: TGCAGTGCTAGAGATGACGCCTTCCCCTATAGCAATCAGCCCCAGCATTTT.

This chain joins TRBV7-2 and TRBJ1-2; D remains unclear. CDR3 length: 13 residues. Trimming took off 5 bases at V and 3 bases at J, with 10 bases between the two ends. Germline V gene sequence: CDR1 SGHTA, CDR2 FQGNSA. The CDR3 nucleotides read TGTGCCAGCAGCAGACGGGGTCACTATGGCTACACCTTC. Amino acids: CASSRRGHYGYTF.

With respect to this clonotype: A much larger clonotype is one base distant, so this may be a read error. The genes are TRBV20-1 and TRBJ1-5; 9 bases agree with TRBD1. The CDR3 has 16 amino acids. Germline values: CDR1 DFQATT, CDR2 SNEGSKA (reference sequence). The CDR3, as DNA: TGCAGTGCTAGACCGGGACAGGGATTCGGCAATCAGCCCCGGCATTTT. Its protein is CSARPGQGFGNQPRHF.

At least ten counts were recorded for this clonotype. The chain has TRBV20-1 and TRBJ2-1; 7 bases match TRBD2. This CDR3 is built from 16 residues. Per the germline V gene, CDR1 is DFQATT and CDR2 is SNEGSKA (reference sequence). With 2 bases clipped from V and 7 bases from J, the junction kept 14 bases outside the gene matches. CDR3 region: CSARKRASGGDNEQFF. CDR3 DNA: TGCAGTGCTAGAAAACGTGCTAGCGGAGGGGATAATGAGCAGTTCTTC.

The chain recombines TRBV6-1 with TRBJ2-2; 7 bases map to TRBD2. CDR3 length equals 15 residues. Germline V lookup: CDR1 MNHNS, CDR2 SASEGT. J lost 0 bases, V lost 8 bases, and 6 bases had no gene match. The CDR3 loop is CASGRDFANTGELFF. As DNA, the CDR3 is TGTGCCAGCGGGAGGGACTTTGCGAACACCGGGGAGCTGTTTTTT.

This clonotype came up a few times. The rearrangement links TRBV6-1 to TRBJ2-2, with 13 bases that match TRBD2. Trimming took 6 bases from V and 5 from J; bases not matched to a gene: 18. The CDR3 sequence is 20 residues long. Germline CDR1 reads MNHNS; CDR2 reads SASEGT. CDR3 in amino acids: CASRIAPRLAGGSLTGELFF. Written as DNA, the CDR3 is TGTGCCAGCAGGATAGCGCCTAGACTAGCGGGAGGTTCTTTGACCGGGGAGCTGTTTTTT.

At least ten counts were recorded for this clonotype. The rearrangement uses TRBV4-2 and TRBJ2-7; D is unclear. The germline V gene has CDR1 LGHNA and CDR2 YNFKEQ. The V and J ends lost 1 base and 7 bases respectively, with 11 bases between them. The CDR3 has 13 residues. CDR3: CASSQASLQEQYF. The DNA for the CDR3 is TGTGCCAGCAGCCAAGCTTCACTTCAGGAGCAGTACTTC.

In its sample, this clonotype was seen many times. The chain links TRBV12-3 or TRBV12-4 to TRBJ1-2, with D possibly being TRBD1 (6 bases). The V end was cut by 5 bases, the J end by 4 bases, with 17 bases between. CDR3 length equals 15 residues. The chain's CDR3 is CASSPNDGGAYGYTF. The CDR3 DNA reads TGTGCCAGCAGTCCGAATGATGGGGGGGCCTATGGCTACACCTTC.

The V and J genes are TRBV7-9 and TRBJ1-1; TRBD1 matches at 7 bases. Germline assignment: CDR1 SEHNR and CDR2 FQNEAQ (reference sequence). CDR3 size: 16 residues. V was clipped by 0 bases and J by 4 bases; unmatched bases: 8. The CDR3 sequence: CASSLASETGSTEAFF. CDR3 nucleotide sequence: TGTGCCAGCAGCTTAGCTTCCGAGACAGGGTCCACTGAAGCTTTCTTT.

The chain employs TRBV25-1 and TRBJ1-4; possibly TRBD1 for D (5 bases). Germline CDR1 and CDR2: MGHDK and SYGVNS. The V and J ends lost 4 bases and 4 bases respectively, with 13 bases between them. The CDR3 sequence is 15 residues long. CDR3 bases: TGTGCCAGCAGTGGGTTAGGGACGATTAATGAAAAACTGTTTTTT. It translates to CASSGLGTINEKLFF. Full variable domain (remainder filled in from reference TRBV25-1 and TRBJ1-4): EADIYQTPRYLVIGTGKKITLECSQTMGHDKMYWYQQDPGMELHLIHYSYGVNSTEKGDLSSESTVSRIRTEHFPLTLESARPSHTSQYLCASSGLGTINEKLFFGSGTQLSVL.

The rearrangement links TRBV28 to TRBJ2-6; D may be TRBD1 (6 bases). Looked up from germline, CDR1 is MDHEN and CDR2 is SYDVKM. The V end was cut by 8 bases, the J end by 2 bases, with 7 bases between. The CDR3 contains 13 residues. In nucleotides, the CDR3 is TGTGCCAGCGGGGGCCCTGGGGCCAACGTCCTGACTTTC. Amino acid sequence: CASGGPGANVLTF. Filled out from reference TRBV28 and TRBJ2-6, the complete variable domain reads DVKVTQSSRYLVKRTGEKVFLECVQDMDHENMFWYRQDPGLGLRLIYFSYDVKMKEKGDIPEGYSVSREKKERFSLILESASTNQTSMYLCASGGPGANVLTFGAGSRLTVL.

This clonotype was seen more than once but under ten times. The rearrangement uses TRBV18 and TRBJ1-1; 9 bases line up with TRBD1. This CDR3 is built from 16 residues. Germline V gene sequence: CDR1 KGHSH, CDR2 LQKENI. V dropped 4 bases and J dropped 4; count of bases not matched to a gene: 10. CDR3: CASSRQGGTYSTEAFF. CDR3 DNA sequence: TGTGCCAGCTCACGACAGGGGGGGACCTATAGCACTGAAGCTTTCTTT.

This clonotype appeared a few times. This chain uses TRBV25-1 with TRBJ2-7; D not certain. CDR1 MGHDK and CDR2 SYGVNS come from the germline V gene. Trimming shortened V by 2 bases and J by 2 bases, and 16 bases separated the two germline ends. The CDR3 runs 16 residues. CDR3 sequence: CASSETMAYSPYEQYF. The CDR3 DNA sequence: TGTGCCAGCAGTGAAACGATGGCCTACAGCCCCTACGAGCAGTACTTC.

The rearrangement joins TRBV10-2 to TRBJ1-1; D not certain. Germline CDR1 and CDR2: WSHSY and SAAADI. The CDR3 covers 13 residues. V was shortened by 8 bases and J by 1 base, with 11 bases between the two germline ends. The CDR3 loop is CASLGFGNTEAFF. CDR3 nucleotide sequence: TGCGCCAGCCTAGGTTTTGGGAACACTGAAGCTTTCTTT.

This rearrangement joins TRBV20-1 to TRBJ1-1; D remains ambiguous. With 1 base removed from V and 3 bases from J, the gap between germline ends came to 12 bases. Germline CDR1 and CDR2: DFQATT and SNEGSKA (reference sequence). The CDR3 has 14 amino acids. The CDR3: CSARVPGMDTEAFF. The CDR3 bases are TGCAGTGCTAGAGTTCCGGGAATGGACACTGAAGCTTTCTTT.